Sequencing of this T cell receptor beta chain was carried out in a study of cytomegalovirus exposure and HLA in healthy donors. Findings and caveats of the study: The classifier was said to identify cytomegalovirus status with high specificity and sensitivity. Follow-up analysis seemed to connect common viral pathogens with several of the most significant clusters identified.

The PCR contained 60 Vbeta and 13 Jbeta primers. Sequencing was performed with immunoSEQ multiplex PCR; in TCRdb, only in-frame clones are kept and a portion is missing. Of approximately 130,000 clones listed, 75% are singletons. Germline loops: CDR1 MGHRA, CDR2 YSYEKL. This CDR3 comprises 16 residues. Trimming took 0 bases from V and 3 from J, leaving 15 bases between them. Note on this clone: The antigen is undetermined.

Material: PBMCs. The sequence was obtained from a woman in her thirties or forties in good health and CMV-seropositive. V usage is TRBV4-1 and J usage is TRBJ2-7; a weak D match, TRBD1 (6 bases). Here the CDR3 DNA reads TGCGCCAGCAGCCAAGATAGACAGGAATCTATCTACGAGCAGTACTTC. Translated, it gives CASSQDRQESIYEQYF.